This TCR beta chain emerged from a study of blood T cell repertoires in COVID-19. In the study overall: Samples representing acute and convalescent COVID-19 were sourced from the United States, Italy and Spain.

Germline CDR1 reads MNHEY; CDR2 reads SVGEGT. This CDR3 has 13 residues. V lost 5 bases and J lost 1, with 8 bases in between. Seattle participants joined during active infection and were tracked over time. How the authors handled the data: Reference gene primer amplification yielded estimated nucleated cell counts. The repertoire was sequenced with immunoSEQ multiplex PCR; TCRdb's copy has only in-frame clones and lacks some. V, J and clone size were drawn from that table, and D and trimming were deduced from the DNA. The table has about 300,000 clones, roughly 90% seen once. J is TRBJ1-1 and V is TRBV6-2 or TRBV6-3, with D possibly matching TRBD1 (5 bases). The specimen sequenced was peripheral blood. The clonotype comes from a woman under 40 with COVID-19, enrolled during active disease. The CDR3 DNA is TGTGCCAGCAGTCTCCAGGGGAACACTGAAGCTTTCTTT. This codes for CASSLQGNTEAFF.